The 21 T cell receptor beta chains below come from one sample, sequenced in a study of cytomegalovirus exposure and HLA in healthy donors. PCR involved 60 Vbeta and 13 Jbeta primers. Data came from immunoSEQ multiplex PCR; TCRdb stores just in-frame clones and leaves some out. The data hold 150,000 to 200,000 clones, with approximately 73% observed a single time. The sequencing input was PBMCs. These receptors were obtained from a young man in good health and CMV-seropositive.

This sequence joins TRBV7-8 and TRBJ2-1; a weak D match, TRBD2 (6 bases). Trimming stripped 1 base from V and 4 bases from J, with 14 bases between. The CDR3 runs to 16 residues. Germline-derived CDR1 and CDR2 are SGHVS and FQNEAQ. CDR3 sequence (DNA): TGTGCCAGCAGCTTAGGGGGGGACTGGAGATACAATGAGCAGTTCTTC. Translation: CASSLGGDWRYNEQFF.

The V and J genes are TRBV6-5 and TRBJ1-2; no clear D gene. The germline CDR1 and CDR2 sequences are MNHEY and SVGAGI. Between the trimmed V and J ends, which lost 0 bases and 4 bases, there was a span of 9 bases. The CDR3 totals 14 residues. The CDR3 loop is CASSYSTGRYGYTF. CDR3 bases: TGTGCCAGCAGTTACTCGACGGGTCGCTATGGCTACACCTTC.

V is TRBV15 and J is TRBJ1-5; 7 bases line up with TRBD1. The CDR3 totals 14 residues. With 1 base clipped from V and 11 bases from J, the junction kept 8 bases outside the gene matches. CDR1 and CDR2 from the germline V gene are LNHNV and YYDKDF (reference sequence). The CDR3 nucleotides are TGTGCCACCAGCAGAGTACTAGGGGGCGTGACCCAGCATTTT. Protein product: CATSRVLGGVTQHF.

The CDR3 nucleotides read TGTGCCAGCAGTTACGGCCCTGGGGCCAACGTCCTGACTTTC. The encoded protein is CASSYGPGANVLTF. The gene calls are TRBV6-5 and TRBJ2-6; D call uncertain. CDR1 and CDR2 (germline): MNHEY, SVGAGI. Between the trimmed V and J ends, which lost 2 bases and 2 bases, there was a span of 4 bases. This CDR3 has 14 amino acids.

V gene TRBV11-2 combines with J gene TRBJ2-3; possibly TRBD2 for D (6 bases). There are 14 residues in the CDR3. V was shortened by 5 bases and J by 3 bases, with 12 bases between the two germline ends. Germline CDR1 and CDR2: SGHAT and FQNNGV. CDR3 protein: CASSPRLVTDTQYF. The CDR3 coding sequence is TGTGCCAGCAGCCCACGACTAGTAACAGATACGCAGTATTTT. Full variable domain (rest looked up from reference TRBV11-2 and TRBJ2-3): EAGVAQSPRYKIIEKRQSVAFWCNPISGHATLYWYQQILGQGPKLLIQFQNNGVVDDSQLPKDRFSAERLKGVDSTLKIQPAKLEDSAVYLCASSPRLVTDTQYFGPGTRLTVL.

This clone was counted only a few times. The chain employs TRBV6-5 and TRBJ2-7, with D unresolved. This CDR3 is 15 amino acids long. Germline values: CDR1 MNHEY, CDR2 SVGAGI. V gave up 1 base and J gave up 0 bases, with 10 bases separating them. CDR3 region: CASSYLDSSSYEQYF. The CDR3 coding sequence is TGTGCCAGCAGTTACTTGGATTCTAGCTCCTACGAGCAGTACTTC.

The chain recombines TRBV5-6 with TRBJ1-5, with D possibly matching TRBD1 (5 bases). In germline, CDR1 is SGHDT, CDR2 YYEEEE. This CDR3 has 14 amino acids. The V and J ends lost 2 bases and 9 bases respectively, with 15 bases between them. The CDR3 region has the DNA TGTGCCAGCAGCTTCAGCAGGCCGCAGGGGCCCCAGCATTTT. It codes for CASSFSRPQGPQHF.

The chain couples TRBV10-3 to TRBJ1-2; 9 bases are shared with TRBD1. Germline CDR1 and CDR2: ENHRY and SYGVKD. V lost 0 bases, J lost 4 bases, and 3 bases stayed unmatched. There are 15 residues in the CDR3. CDR3 sequence reads: CAISESGGQGYGYTF. In nucleotides, the CDR3 is TGTGCCATCAGTGAGTCAGGGGGACAGGGCTATGGCTACACCTTC.

CDR3 coding DNA: TGTGCCAGCAGTTACGTGAGGACAGGGGCCTACGAGCAGTACTTC. Protein product: CASSYVRTGAYEQYF. The chain recombines TRBV6-6 with TRBJ2-7; 9 nucleotides match TRBD1. V gave up 2 bases and J gave up 2 bases; unmatched junction bases: 4. This CDR3 is 15 amino acids long. From germline, CDR1 is MNHNY and CDR2 SVGAGI (reference sequence).

V is TRBV5-1 and J is TRBJ2-7, with 8 positions matching TRBD2. Germline trimming cut 5 bases from V and 3 bases from J; bases unmatched to any gene: 4. The CDR3 is 13 residues long. The V gene's germline CDR1 is SGHRS and CDR2 YFSETQ. The CDR3 DNA follows: TGCGCCAGCAGGGCGGGGGGCGGCTACGAGCAGTACTTC. This codes for CASRAGGGYEQYF. Combining the CDR3 with reference TRBV5-1 and TRBJ2-7 gives the whole variable domain KAGVTQTPRYLIKTRGQQVTLSCSPISGHRSVSWYQQTPGQGLQFLFEYFSETQRNKGNFPGRFSGRQFSNSRSEMNVSTLELGDSALYLCASRAGGGYEQYFGPGTRLTVT.

The V and J genes are TRBV5-1 and TRBJ2-5, with a possible D match to TRBD2 (6 bases). V was shortened by 0 bases and J by 5 bases, with 11 bases between the two germline ends. Germline CDR1 is SGHRS and CDR2 is YFSETQ. The CDR3 has 14 amino acids. The CDR3 region is CASSLDRGGETQYF. In nucleotides, the CDR3 is TGCGCCAGCAGCTTGGATCGGGGAGGTGAGACCCAGTACTTC.

Comment on this clone: The junction shows a germline mismatch at one end, possibly a read error. Other DNA sequences in the same sample also yield this CDR3. The V and J genes are TRBV5-1 and TRBJ1-2; tentatively, D is TRBD1 (5 bases). Germline V lookup: CDR1 SGHRS, CDR2 YFSETQ. CDR3 size: 14 residues. CDR3: CASSLERDDYGYTF. The CDR3 DNA sequence: TGTGCCAGCAGCTTGGAGCGGGACGACTATGGCTACACCTTC.

In its sample, this clone was seen many times. This chain uses TRBV5-6 with TRBJ1-5; D remains ambiguous. In germline, CDR1 is SGHDT, CDR2 YYEEEE. Trimming left V 2 bases short and J 4 bases short, with 4 bases between. CDR3 length: 12 amino acids. The CDR3 DNA reads as TGTGCCAGCAGCTTACAGAATCAGCCCCAGCATTTT. It encodes CASSLQNQPQHF.

This clone occurred once. The CDR3 is CASSQNTEAFF. CDR3 DNA: TGCGCCAGCAGCCAGAACACTGAAGCTTTCTTT. The genes are TRBV5-1 and TRBJ1-1; D remains unclear. The CDR3 is 11 amino acids. V was clipped by 4 bases and J by 1 base, with 2 bases between them. The germline CDR1 and CDR2 sequences are SGHRS and YFSETQ. Variable domain in full (rest from reference TRBV5-1 and TRBJ1-1): KAGVTQTPRYLIKTRGQQVTLSCSPISGHRSVSWYQQTPGQGLQFLFEYFSETQRNKGNFPGRFSGRQFSNSRSEMNVSTLELGDSALYLCASSQNTEAFFGQGTRLTVV.

V usage is TRBV6-5 and J usage is TRBJ1-1; D is undetermined. Germline V gene sequence: CDR1 MNHEY, CDR2 SVGAGI. This CDR3 spans 15 amino acids. Trimming took off 4 bases at V and 1 base at J, with 13 bases between the two ends. The DNA for the CDR3 is TGTGCCAGCAGTTCCGCCGGGTTGGGGAACACTGAAGCTTTCTTT. Amino acid sequence: CASSSAGLGNTEAFF.

The rearrangement uses TRBV19 and TRBJ2-1; 7 bases map to TRBD2. This CDR3 has 15 residues. J was trimmed by 2 bases and V by 7 bases; bases with no gene match: 8. Germline CDR1 and CDR2: LNHDA and SQIVND (reference sequence). CDR3 DNA sequence: TGTGCCAGTATCGGGGGACTATATCCCTACAATGAGCAGTTCTTC. It codes for CASIGGLYPYNEQFF.

This clone was detected a few times. This sequence joins TRBV27 and TRBJ1-1; D is ambiguous. V was clipped by 10 bases and J by 2 bases, with 8 bases between them. This CDR3 contains 11 residues. Germline CDR1 reads MNHEY; CDR2 reads SMNVEV (reference sequence). Here the CDR3 reads CATNSNTEAFF. CDR3 nucleotide sequence: TGTGCCACCAATTCCAACACTGAAGCTTTCTTT.

This rearrangement joins TRBV7-9 to TRBJ2-1; 9 positions agree with TRBD2. Germline V lookup: CDR1 SEHNR, CDR2 FQNEAQ (reference sequence). The V segment lost 2 bases and the J segment 9 bases; nucleotides outside the gene matches: 8. The CDR3 runs to 15 residues. CDR3 in DNA: TGTGCCAGCAGCTTAATAGCGGGAGCCACGAGTGAGCAGTTCTTC. The encoded protein is CASSLIAGATSEQFF.

The chain is built from TRBV10-2 and TRBJ1-5, with 8 bases lining up with TRBD1. The V gene's germline CDR1 is WSHSY and CDR2 SAAADI. The CDR3 spans 13 residues. V lost 6 bases, J lost 4 bases, and 2 bases stayed unmatched. The DNA of the CDR3 is TGCGCCAGCAGCGGACAGGGTAATCAGCCCCAGCATTTT. The encoded protein is CASSGQGNQPQHF.

This clone was counted a single time. The CDR3 sequence: CASSLTSGTYNEQFF. The CDR3 bases are TGTGCCAGCAGCTTGACTAGCGGTACCTACAATGAGCAGTTCTTC. The V call is TRBV11-3, the J call TRBJ2-1; the match to TRBD2 covers 9 bases. Germline V gene data show CDR1 as SGHNT and CDR2 as YENEEA. The V segment lost 3 bases and the J segment 2 bases; nucleotides outside the gene matches: 2. This CDR3 has 15 amino acids.

The V call is TRBV7-3, the J call TRBJ2-1; D might be TRBD2 (6 bases). With 5 bases removed from V and 4 bases from J, the gap between germline ends came to 15 bases. Looked up from germline, CDR1 is SGHTA and CDR2 is FQGTGA. The CDR3 is 15 amino acids. The CDR3 spells CASSRVGGAYNEQFF. CDR3 DNA sequence: TGTGCCAGCAGCCGAGTTGGCGGGGCATACAATGAGCAGTTCTTC.